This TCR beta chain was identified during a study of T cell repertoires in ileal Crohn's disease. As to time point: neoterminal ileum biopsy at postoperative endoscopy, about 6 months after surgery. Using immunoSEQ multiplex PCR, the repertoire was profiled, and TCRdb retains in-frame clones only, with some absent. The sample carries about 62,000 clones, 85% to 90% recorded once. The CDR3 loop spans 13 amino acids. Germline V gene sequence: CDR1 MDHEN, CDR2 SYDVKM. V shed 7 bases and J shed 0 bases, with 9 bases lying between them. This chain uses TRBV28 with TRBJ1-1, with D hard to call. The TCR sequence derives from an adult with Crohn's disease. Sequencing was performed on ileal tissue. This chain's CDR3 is CASTTAMNTEAFF. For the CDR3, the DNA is TGTGCCAGCACTACAGCAATGAACACTGAAGCTTTCTTT.